This T cell receptor (beta chain) was observed in a study of cytomegalovirus exposure and HLA in healthy donors. Healthy bone marrow donors made up the donors. It was with 60 Vbeta and 13 Jbeta primers that the PCR ran. Libraries were prepared by immunoSEQ multiplex PCR; TCRdb keeps only in-frame clonotypes and omits some of them. The sample yields roughly 250,000 clones, under 90% seen once. On this clone itself: Its antigen is undetermined.

The study's findings and limits: Altogether, 170 or so TCR beta chains were recorded as cytomegalovirus-associated. Analysis performed later found 16,000 or so TCR beta sequences associated with HLA alleles at 0.05 false discovery rate. A prior analysis recorded that most TCR beta V segments were productive about 87% or about 30% of the time.

V lost 3 bases, J lost 5 bases, and 11 bases lay in between. Looked up from germline, CDR1 is KGHSH and CDR2 is LQKENI. This CDR3 spans 14 amino acids. This chain links TRBV18 with TRBJ2-1; D gene uncertain. What was sequenced was PBMCs. This sequence was found in a girl aged 2-15 years in good health and CMV-seronegative. CDR3 loop: CASSPLSIDNEQFF. The CDR3 DNA reads TGTGCCAGCTCACCGCTGAGTATCGACAATGAGCAGTTCTTC.